This is a list of T cell receptor beta chains from one sample in a study of OX40 agonist ivuxolimab in advanced cancers. The protocol was immunoSEQ multiplex PCR, while the TCRdb copy is restricted to in-frame clones and leaves out a portion. The repertoire holds about 73,000 clones, with approximately 79% as singletons. Specimen: CD4+ or CD8+ T cells sorted from blood, collected in a trial of the OX40 agonist ivuxolimab. These receptors all stem from an adult with an advanced solid tumor such as melanoma, head and neck, liver or kidney cancer. The CDR3 runs from the conserved cysteine through the conserved F or W. The D gene is left open where the match is weak. A row's size may be missing; if present it is once, few, many or a size class.

>-|TRBD1|TRBV9|TRBJ1-2
TGTGCCAGCAGCTACCAGGGGGGGGTAGAGTCTGGAGGCTACACCTTC
CASSYQGGVESGGYTF
>-|-|TRBV5-4|TRBJ2-5
TGTGCCAGCAGCTTCACTTGGGGTCTAGATGAAGAGACCCAGTACTTC
CASSFTWGLDEETQYF
>-|-|TRBV19|TRBJ2-6
TGTGCCAGTAGTATTAATTCGTTGGCAGGGGTAGGGGCTGGGGCCAACGTCCTGACTTTC
CASSINSLAGVGAGANVLTF
>-|-|TRBV5-4|TRBJ2-1
TGTGCCAGCAGCTTGGGGGGTACCGGGGAGGAGCAGTTCTTC
CASSLGGTGEEQFF
>-|TRBD1|TRBV5-1|TRBJ1-1
TGCGCCAGCACAAAAGTCCCAACAGGGGAGTACACTGAAGCTTTCTTT
CASTKVPTGEYTEAFF
>-|-|TRBV5-6|TRBJ1-6
TGTGCCAGCAGCTTGGCCGGGAGCTCCTATAATTCACCCCTCCACTTT
CASSLAGSSYNSPLHF
>-|-|TRBV5-4|TRBJ1-1
TGTGCCAGCGCAGGTTGGGGTAGCGGAACTGAAGCTTTCTTT
CASAGWGSGTEAFF
>once|TRBD1|TRBV7-2|TRBJ2-1
TGTGCCAGCAACACCAACAGGGGGAATGAGCAGTTCTTC
CASNTNRGNEQFF
>-|-|TRBV11-2|TRBJ1-4
TGTGCCAGCAGCTTAGATCTCCAGGGATACGGGGAAAAACTGTTTTTT
CASSLDLQGYGEKLFF
>-|-|TRBV4-3|TRBJ2-7
TGCGCCAGCAGCCGGGTGGGGCGGGGATCGGGTGCTAACGAGCAGTACTTC
CASSRVGRGSGANEQYF
>once|TRBD1|TRBV5-6|TRBJ2-1
TGTGCCAGCAGCCTCAGCGACAGGGCCTACAATGAGCAGTTCTTC
CASSLSDRAYNEQFF